The clone carrying this T cell receptor (beta chain) has only one observation. The antigen is not known. This record belongs to a study of T cell repertoires in cytomegalovirus infection. Study conclusions and caveats: In two of eight donors, the top clonotype was HLA-C-restricted CMV-specific.

Germline-derived CDR1 and CDR2 are SNHLY and FYNNEI. Trimming removed 6 bases at V and 1 base at J, with 12 bases between. The CDR3 extends over 14 amino acids. TCRdb used MiXCR to reprocess the reads, holding one entry per CDR3 protein. The sample includes about half a million distinct CDR3 sequences, more than 30% of them seen just once. Sequencing was performed on cultured PBMCs, taken from culture after CMV antigen stimulation. This sequence originates from a human donor in good health (CMV status not recorded). Some clones in this sample may be carry-over from other donors' samples. V and J are TRBV2 and TRBJ1-1, with no clear D. The CDR3 protein is CASRHPTENTEAFF. Written as DNA, the CDR3 is TGTGCCAGCAGACATCCGACGGAGAACACTGAAGCTTTCTTT.